This passage covers 8 T cell receptor beta chains from one sample sequenced in a study of OX40 agonist ivuxolimab in advanced cancers. Generated by immunoSEQ multiplex PCR, the TCRdb table keeps only in-frame clones and is missing some. The sample lists 35,000 to 40,000 clones, 85% occurring once. The specimen comprised CD4+ or CD8+ T cells sorted from blood, sampled in a trial of the OX40 agonist ivuxolimab. The receptors were sampled from an adult with an advanced solid tumor such as melanoma, head and neck, liver or kidney cancer.

The rearrangement links TRBV19 to TRBJ2-7, with a possible D match to TRBD1 (6 bases). Trimming pared 2 bases from V and 2 bases from J, leaving 10 bases between. The CDR3 contains 14 residues. Germline CDR1 is LNHDA and CDR2 is SQIVND (reference sequence). This CDR3 is CASSIFHRAYEQYF. CDR3 coding DNA: TGTGCCAGTAGTATATTCCACAGGGCCTACGAGCAGTACTTC. The whole variable domain, filled in from reference TRBV19 and TRBJ2-7, reads DGGITQSPKYLFRKEGQNVTLSCEQNLNHDAMYWYRQDPGQGLRLIYYSQIVNDFQKGDIAEGYSVSREKKESFPLTVTSAQKNPTAFYLCASSIFHRAYEQYFGPGTRLTVT.

The chain combines TRBV5-1 with TRBJ2-3; 9 nucleotides align to TRBD1. With 5 bases clipped from V and 6 bases from J, the junction kept 10 bases outside the gene matches. In germline, CDR1 is SGHRS, CDR2 YFSETQ. CDR3 size: 15 residues. The CDR3 region has the DNA TGCGCCAGCAGTTTTAGGACAGGGGCCCGGGATACGCAGTATTTT. Protein product: CASSFRTGARDTQYF.

J is TRBJ2-3 and V is TRBV5-1, with 11 bases fitting TRBD2. V trimming: 4 bases; J trimming: 6 bases; junction bases outside the gene matches: 13. The V gene's germline CDR1 is SGHRS and CDR2 YFSETQ. The length of the CDR3 is 17 residues. The CDR3 reads CASSPSLAGASSDTQYF. CDR3 coding DNA: TGCGCCAGCAGCCCCTCACTAGCGGGGGCCTCTTCCGATACGCAGTATTTT.

The chain recombines TRBV5-8 with TRBJ2-6, with D unclear. Germline V gene data show CDR1 as SGHTS and CDR2 as YDEGEE. V dropped 2 bases and J dropped 4 bases, with 7 bases sitting between them. The CDR3 consists of 14 residues. CDR3 loop: CASSLWVGANVLTF. In DNA, the CDR3 is TGTGCCAGCAGCTTATGGGTAGGGGCCAACGTCCTGACTTTC.

The chain employs TRBV10-3 and TRBJ2-5; D not certain. The V gene lost 0 bases and the J gene lost 4 bases, with 3 bases spanning the gap. Looked up from germline, CDR1 is ENHRY and CDR2 is SYGVKD. This CDR3 is built from 12 residues. The CDR3 DNA sequence: TGTGCCATCAGTGAGTCGGGAGAGACCCAGTACTTC. This translates into CAISESGETQYF.

The chain couples TRBV7-3 to TRBJ1-3; D gene uncertain. The CDR3 has 14 residues. The ends were cut back, 5 bases at V and 0 bases at J, with 8 bases in the middle. Germline V gives CDR1 SGHTA, CDR2 FQGTGA. CDR3 region: CASSPTPSGNTIYF. Written as DNA, the CDR3 is TGTGCCAGCAGCCCCACCCCCTCTGGAAACACCATATATTTT.

The rearrangement joins TRBV19 to TRBJ1-4; perhaps TRBD1 as D (5 bases). With 10 bases removed from V and 8 bases from J, the gap between germline ends came to 17 bases. CDR3 length: 13 amino acids. CDR1 is LNHDA, CDR2 SQIVND, per germline (reference sequence). The CDR3 reads CATQEGPGEKLFF. The CDR3 nucleotides are TGTGCCACCCAGGAGGGGCCGGGAGAAAAACTGTTTTTT. Supplemented by reference TRBV19 and TRBJ1-4, the full variable domain reads DGGITQSPKYLFRKEGQNVTLSCEQNLNHDAMYWYRQDPGQGLRLIYYSQIVNDFQKGDIAEGYSVSREKKESFPLTVTSAQKNPTAFYLCATQEGPGEKLFFGSGTQLSVL.

The rearrangement uses TRBV25-1 and TRBJ2-7; possibly TRBD1 or TRBD2 for D (5 bases each). Germline assignment: CDR1 MGHDK and CDR2 SYGVNS. This CDR3 has 14 amino acids. The V gene lost 3 bases and the J gene lost 3 bases, with 12 bases spanning the gap. The CDR3 DNA reads TGTGCCAGCAGTGACCCGGGGACCAACTACGAGCAGTACTTC. Protein sequence: CASSDPGTNYEQYF.